A single sample gave rise to the 14 T cell receptor beta chains below, sequenced in a study of blood T cell repertoires in COVID-19. Repertoires were generated with immunoSEQ multiplex PCR, while TCRdb's copy carries only in-frame clones and drops some. The table lists about 250,000 clones, 80% to 90% of them singletons. The sequencing sample was made of peripheral blood. These receptor sequences come from a man aged 35-49 years with active or convalescent COVID-19.

The V gene is TRBV3-1 (or the pseudogene TRBV3-2), the J gene TRBJ2-1; TRBD1 aligns across 7 bases. V lost 1 base, J lost 5 bases, and 5 bases stayed unmatched. The CDR3 is 15 residues long. Germline CDR1 and CDR2: LGHDT and YNNKEL (reference sequence). The CDR3 loop is CASSQGSTGHNEQFF. The CDR3, as DNA: TGTGCCAGCAGCCAAGGATCGACAGGGCACAATGAGCAGTTCTTC.

Points on this clone: Additional DNA sequences in this sample encode the identical CDR3. J is TRBJ1-1 and V is TRBV6-6; no clear D. The CDR3 contains 14 residues. CDR1 and CDR2 from the germline V gene are MNHNY and SVGAGI (reference sequence). V was pared by 0 bases and J by 1 base, with 6 bases between. The CDR3: CASSYSEPNTEAFF. Here the CDR3 DNA reads TGTGCCAGCAGTTACTCTGAGCCGAACACTGAAGCTTTCTTT.

This sequence joins TRBV12-3 or TRBV12-4 and TRBJ1-1; D may be TRBD1 (5 bases). V was clipped by 5 bases and J by 10 bases, with 17 bases between them. The CDR3 is made up of 13 amino acids. CDR3 coding DNA: TGTGCCAGCAGTCCGCCCGCAGGGTTCGGAGCTTTCTTT. This sequence encodes CASSPPAGFGAFF.

This clone showed up just a few times. This chain connects TRBV30 to TRBJ2-7; 10 nucleotides agree with TRBD1. This CDR3 region has 13 residues. J was trimmed by 7 bases and V by 3 bases; bases with no gene match: 6. Germline CDR1 is GTSNPN and CDR2 is SVGIG (reference sequence). The CDR3 DNA is TGTGCCTGGAGCACAAGGACAGGGGGGGAGCAGTACTTC. Protein sequence: CAWSTRTGGEQYF.

The chain employs TRBV24-1 and TRBJ2-2; 15 positions match TRBD2. This CDR3 comprises 19 residues. Trimming took 4 bases from V and 6 from J; bases not matched to a gene: 11. The germline V gene has CDR1 KGHDR and CDR2 SFDVKD. DNA for the CDR3: TGTGCCACCAGTGAGGGGGGACTAGCGGGAGGAAGGACCGCCGGGGAGCTGTTTTTT. This sequence encodes CATSEGGLAGGRTAGELFF.

The chain combines TRBV19 with TRBJ2-7, with D possibly being TRBD1 (6 bases). The CDR3 spans 12 residues. Deletions cut 4 bases from V and 4 bases from J, with 8 bases between. The V gene's germline CDR1 is LNHDA and CDR2 SQIVND (reference sequence). The CDR3 reads CASSTDRYEQYF. The CDR3 nucleotides are TGTGCCAGTAGTACGGACAGATACGAGCAGTACTTC.

This rearrangement joins TRBV2 to TRBJ2-5; 11 nucleotides line up with TRBD1. Germline assignment: CDR1 SNHLY and CDR2 FYNNEI. The CDR3 has 15 amino acids. Germline trimming cut 10 bases from V and 4 bases from J; bases unmatched to any gene: 11. CDR3 loop: CATSGQGELGETQYF. CDR3 DNA sequence: TGTGCCACCTCGGGACAGGGGGAATTGGGAGAGACCCAGTACTTC.

The rearrangement links TRBV12-3 or TRBV12-4 to TRBJ1-1; 7 bases align to TRBD1. The CDR3 consists of 11 residues. Trimming at V came to 5 bases and at J to 7 bases, leaving 1 base not matched to a gene. As DNA, the CDR3 is TGTGCCAGCAGTCGGGACAGTGAAGCTTTCTTT. Translated: CASSRDSEAFF.

V gene TRBV23-1 combines with J gene TRBJ2-7, with D perhaps matching TRBD1 (6 bases). TRBV23-1 is an ORF; its function is uncertain. Trimming left V 0 bases short and J 4 bases short, with 16 bases between. This CDR3 contains 16 residues. In DNA form, the CDR3 reads TGCGCCAGCAGTCAATCGGCAGGGGTTCTTAGGTACGAGCAGTACTTC. Translating gives CASSQSAGVLRYEQYF.

This clone has a handful of counts. The gene calls are TRBV24-1 and TRBJ2-1; tentative D call: TRBD2 (5 bases). Germline-derived CDR1 and CDR2 are KGHDR and SFDVKD. With 3 bases removed from V and 9 bases from J, the gap between germline ends came to 14 bases. This CDR3 is 14 amino acids long. The CDR3 region has the DNA TGTGCCACCAGTGATCAGACTGGACTGGGTGAGCAGTTCTTC. Its translation is CATSDQTGLGEQFF.

The chain combines TRBV2 with TRBJ1-5; 11 bases fit TRBD1. With V trimmed by 4 bases and J by 7 bases, 3 bases remained unmatched. This CDR3 comprises 14 residues. The germline gives CDR1 SNHLY, CDR2 FYNNEI. The CDR3 sequence: CASSGGQGEQPQHF. The CDR3 DNA sequence: TGTGCCAGCAGTGGGGGACAGGGGGAACAGCCCCAGCATTTT.

The chain links TRBV30 to TRBJ2-5, with TRBD2 matching over 8 bases. CDR3 length: 16 amino acids. Germline CDR1 reads GTSNPN; CDR2 reads SVGIG (reference sequence). With 3 bases clipped from V and 5 bases from J, the junction kept 14 bases outside the gene matches. The CDR3 bases are TGTGCCTGGAGCCTCACTAGCGGACGTTGGGGGGAGACCCAGTACTTC. Its protein product is CAWSLTSGRWGETQYF.

The chain has TRBV18 and TRBJ2-3, with TRBD1 as a possible D gene (5 bases). CDR1 is KGHSH and CDR2 is LQKENI in the germline V gene. The CDR3 has 17 amino acids. Trimming took 4 bases from V and 3 from J, leaving 20 bases between them. The chain's CDR3 is CASSLVYGVGQTDTQYF. CDR3 nucleotide sequence: TGTGCCAGCTCACTCGTATATGGAGTCGGACAAACAGATACGCAGTATTTT.

This chain connects TRBV7-2 to TRBJ1-5, with a tentative D call TRBD1 (5 bases). The CDR3 loop spans 15 amino acids. The V and J ends lost 1 base and 0 bases respectively, with 7 bases between them. Germline V gene data show CDR1 as SGHTA and CDR2 as FQGNSA. The CDR3 bases are TGTGCCAGCAGCTTAGGACAGTCTAGCAATCAGCCCCAGCATTTT. Its protein product is CASSLGQSSNQPQHF.